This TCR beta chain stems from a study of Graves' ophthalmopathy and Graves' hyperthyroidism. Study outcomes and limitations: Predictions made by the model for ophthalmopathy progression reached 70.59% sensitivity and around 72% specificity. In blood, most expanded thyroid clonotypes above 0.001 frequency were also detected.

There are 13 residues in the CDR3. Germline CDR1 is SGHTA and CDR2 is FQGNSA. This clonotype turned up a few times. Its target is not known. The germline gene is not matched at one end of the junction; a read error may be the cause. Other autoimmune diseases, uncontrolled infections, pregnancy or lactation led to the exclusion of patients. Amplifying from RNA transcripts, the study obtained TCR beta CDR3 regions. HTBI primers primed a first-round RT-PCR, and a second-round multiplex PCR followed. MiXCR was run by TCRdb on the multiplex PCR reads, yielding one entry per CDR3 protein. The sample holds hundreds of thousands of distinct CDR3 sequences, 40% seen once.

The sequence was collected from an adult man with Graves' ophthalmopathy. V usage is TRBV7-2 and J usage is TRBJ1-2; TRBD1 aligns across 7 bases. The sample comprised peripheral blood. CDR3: CASSFTGAYGYTF. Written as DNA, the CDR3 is TGCGCCAGCAGCTTTACAGGGGCCTATGGCTACACCTTC.